This entry lists 31 T cell receptor beta chains sequenced from one sample in a study of response to subunit inactivated influenza vaccine. TCRdb passed the RT-PCR reads through MiXCR, listing each CDR3 protein once. The sample records a few hundred thousand distinct CDR3 sequences, roughly 9.8% being singletons. Specimen: PBMCs from blood, collected about 40 days after vaccination. Receptors originate from a man between 50 and 59 years old who received an inactivated influenza vaccine.

As DNA, the CDR3 is TGTGCCAGCAGCTCCTGGGGGAGGTACAATGAGCAGTTCTTC. It is translated as CASSSWGRYNEQFF. J is TRBJ2-1 and V is TRBV7-2; maybe TRBD2 (6 bases). Germline V gives CDR1 SGHTA, CDR2 FQGNSA. The CDR3 length is 14 residues. V gave up 4 bases and J gave up 4 bases, with 11 bases separating them.

This rearrangement joins TRBV7-6 to TRBJ2-7; 9 bases align to TRBD1. CDR1 and CDR2 (germline): SGHVS, FNYEAQ. J gave up 5 bases and V 0 bases, and 8 bases lay outside the gene matches. The CDR3 is made up of 16 amino acids. In DNA, the CDR3 is TGTGCCAGCAGCTTAGCGGCCGGGACAGGGAGTAACGAGCAGTACTTC. It is translated as CASSLAAGTGSNEQYF.

This clonotype was seen just once. The J gene is TRBJ2-1, the V gene TRBV5-5, with TRBD2 identical over 14 bases. This CDR3 has 17 residues. V lost 4 bases, J lost 5 bases, and 8 bases stayed unmatched. Germline assignment: CDR1 SGHKS and CDR2 YYEKEE (reference sequence). The DNA of the CDR3 is TGTGCCAGCAGCGAAGGACTAGCGGGGGGTAAAAACAATGAGCAGTTCTTC. Translation gives CASSEGLAGGKNNEQFF.

This clonotype was observed a handful of times. The gene calls are TRBV7-8 and TRBJ1-5, with unresolved D. The germline V gene has CDR1 SGHVS and CDR2 FQNEAQ. This CDR3 is 17 amino acids long. Trimming took 5 bases from V and 0 from J, leaving 17 bases between them. CDR3 in DNA: TGTGCCAGCAGCCTACCACGACGGCTAAATAGCAATCAGCCCCAGCATTTT. It yields the protein CASSLPRRLNSNQPQHF.

This clonotype was counted a few times. The CDR3 DNA follows: TGCAGTTCCAGGGGGACAGGGAACACCGGGGAGCTGTTTTTT. This gives the protein CSSRGTGNTGELFF. The V and J genes are TRBV20-1 and TRBJ2-2, with 8 nucleotides matching TRBD1. CDR1 is DFQATT and CDR2 is SNEGSKA in the germline V gene (reference sequence). Losses at the gene ends were 8 bases for V and 1 base for J; bases not matched to a gene: 6. The CDR3 has 14 residues.

This clonotype was seen only a few times. CDR3 sequence: CASWDRVGEAFF. Written as DNA, the CDR3 is TGTGCCAGCTGGGACAGGGTTGGTGAAGCTTTCTTT. V and J are TRBV11-2 and TRBJ1-1; 9 positions match TRBD1. V lost 8 bases to trimming and J lost 7 bases; unmatched junction nucleotides: 5. Germline V gene data show CDR1 as SGHAT and CDR2 as FQNNGV. CDR3 length equals 12 residues.

This chain links TRBV3-1 with TRBJ2-3; 10 nucleotides line up with TRBD1. There are 16 residues in the CDR3. V shed 4 bases and J 3 bases; nucleotides not matched to a gene: 7. The germline CDR1 and CDR2 sequences are LGHDT and YNNKEL (reference sequence). The CDR3 region is CASSLGAGQGTDTQYF. The CDR3 DNA is TGTGCCAGCAGCCTCGGCGCGGGACAGGGGACAGATACGCAGTATTTT.

V gene TRBV12-3 or TRBV12-4 combines with J gene TRBJ2-3; D unclear. V dropped 0 bases and J dropped 2 bases, with 9 bases sitting between them. The length of the CDR3 is 15 residues. CDR3 in amino acids: CASSLAGTNTDTQYF. CDR3 nucleotide sequence: TGTGCCAGCAGTTTAGCGGGAACCAACACAGATACGCAGTATTTT.

The V and J genes are TRBV7-2 and TRBJ2-5; D tentatively reads TRBD1 or TRBD2 (6 bases each). V was shortened by 5 bases and J by 2 bases, with 15 bases between the two germline ends. Germline V lookup: CDR1 SGHTA, CDR2 FQGNSA. The CDR3 totals 15 residues. The CDR3 protein is CASSHPSGAQETQYF. DNA of the CDR3: TGTGCCAGCAGCCACCCTTCGGGGGCACAAGAGACCCAGTACTTC.

This clonotype came up many times. The rearrangement uses TRBV7-2 and TRBJ2-7; D is undetermined. The ends were cut back, 2 bases at V and 4 bases at J, with 9 bases in the middle. Germline V CDR1 and CDR2: SGHTA, FQGNSA. CDR3 length: 13 amino acids. CDR3 bases: TGTGCCAGCAGCTTACAGAGGAAGTACGAGCAGTACTTC. The encoded protein is CASSLQRKYEQYF.

This chain joins TRBV24-1 and TRBJ2-3, with D unclear. The V end lost 0 bases, the J end lost 0 bases, and 6 bases lay between the germline ends. The CDR3 loop spans 15 amino acids. Germline-derived CDR1 and CDR2 are KGHDR and SFDVKD. The CDR3 DNA reads TGTGCCACCAGTGATTTGGCGGCTAGCACAGATACGCAGTATTTT. Residues: CATSDLAASTDTQYF.

This clonotype has more than one count but fewer than ten. This rearrangement joins TRBV20-1 to TRBJ2-1; no clear D gene. The CDR3 has 14 residues. Germline CDR1 reads DFQATT; CDR2 reads SNEGSKA (reference sequence). The V end lost 0 bases, the J end lost 7 bases, and 13 bases lay between the germline ends. DNA for the CDR3: TGCAGTGCTAGAGATTCAACTTTCCCGAATGAGCAGTTCTTC. Residues: CSARDSTFPNEQFF.

The chain recombines TRBV12-3 or TRBV12-4 with TRBJ2-2; either TRBD1 or TRBD2 may fit D (5 bases each). CDR3 length equals 17 residues. Trimming stripped 7 bases from V and 3 bases from J, with 21 bases between. CDR3 in DNA: TGTGCCAGCATTTGGGGACGCTGGGGAATTGACACCGGGGAGCTGTTTTTT. This sequence encodes CASIWGRWGIDTGELFF.

This chain uses TRBV6-1 with TRBJ2-1; 14 nucleotides match TRBD2. The length of the CDR3 is 17 residues. Germline V gene sequence: CDR1 MNHNS, CDR2 SASEGT. V lost 3 bases and J lost 9; bases outside the gene matches: 10. The CDR3 region has the DNA TGTGCCAGCAGTGAGGTCGTGGGACTAGCGGGAGCTGGTGAGCAGTTCTTC. The encoded protein is CASSEVVGLAGAGEQFF.

The chain recombines TRBV20-1 with TRBJ2-2; a weak D match, TRBD1 (5 bases). V was pared by 4 bases and J by 4 bases, with 16 bases between. Germline CDR1 is DFQATT and CDR2 is SNEGSKA (reference sequence). This CDR3 is 15 amino acids long. The CDR3 loop is CSATDMGPGTGELFF. The CDR3 coding sequence is TGCAGTGCTACGGACATGGGGCCCGGCACCGGGGAGCTGTTTTTT.

This chain joins TRBV5-1 and TRBJ2-7, with unresolved D. The CDR3 totals 15 residues. Trimming pared 0 bases from V and 3 bases from J, leaving 13 bases between. Looked up from germline, CDR1 is SGHRS and CDR2 is YFSETQ. The CDR3 loop reads CASSLDQKGSYEQYF. The CDR3 DNA sequence: TGCGCCAGCAGCTTGGATCAGAAGGGCAGCTACGAGCAGTACTTC.

This sequence joins TRBV20-1 and TRBJ2-7; a possible D gene is TRBD1 (7 bases). With 3 bases removed from V and 2 bases from J, the gap between germline ends came to 14 bases. This CDR3 is built from 14 residues. Germline V lookup: CDR1 DFQATT, CDR2 SNEGSKA (reference sequence). The CDR3 here is CSASQGEAPYEQYF. The DNA for the CDR3 is TGCAGTGCTAGTCAGGGGGAGGCCCCCTACGAGCAGTACTTC.

There are a few counts of this clonotype. The V gene is TRBV4-2, the J gene TRBJ2-5; D ambiguous. Germline V lookup: CDR1 LGHNA, CDR2 YNFKEQ. V was clipped by 1 base and J by 5 bases, with 14 bases between them. CDR3 size: 15 residues. This chain's CDR3 is CASSQASAGGETQYF. Here the CDR3 DNA reads TGTGCCAGCAGCCAAGCTTCGGCAGGTGGGGAGACCCAGTACTTC.

This clonotype has only a few counts. This sequence joins TRBV6-2 or TRBV6-3 and TRBJ1-5, with 7 bases matching TRBD1. Germline loops: CDR1 MNHEY, CDR2 SVGEGT. J gave up 0 bases and V 5 bases, and 10 bases lay outside the gene matches. The length of the CDR3 is 17 residues. CDR3 DNA sequence: TGTGCCAGCAGTAGACTCGGGACAGTGAATAGCAATCAGCCCCAGCATTTT. Its protein is CASSRLGTVNSNQPQHF.

The rearrangement links TRBV20-1 to TRBJ2-1; no clear D. The CDR3 is 14 residues long. The germline gives CDR1 DFQATT, CDR2 SNEGSKA (reference sequence). V lost 6 bases, J lost 0 bases, and 12 bases lay in between. CDR3 sequence reads: CSASHLSSYNEQFF. As DNA, the CDR3 is TGCAGTGCGAGCCACTTAAGCTCCTACAATGAGCAGTTCTTC.

The table lists this clonotype with many counts. The rearrangement joins TRBV15 to TRBJ2-5; no clear D. CDR1 and CDR2 (germline): LNHNV, YYDKDF (reference sequence). V lost 1 base and J lost 0, with 6 bases in between. The CDR3 spans 14 residues. CDR3: CATSRVADQETQYF. For the CDR3, the DNA is TGTGCCACCAGCAGAGTGGCTGACCAAGAGACCCAGTACTTC.

Many counts were recorded for this clonotype. The V gene is TRBV6-1, the J gene TRBJ2-7; 10 nucleotides match TRBD2. The CDR3 runs to 15 residues. The germline V gene has CDR1 MNHNS and CDR2 SASEGT. Trimming removed 6 bases from V and 3 bases from J; junction bases left unmatched: 8. CDR3 amino acids: CASRGLAGESYEQYF. The CDR3 DNA is TGTGCCAGCAGGGGGCTAGCGGGAGAGAGCTACGAGCAGTACTTC.

This chain joins TRBV11-2 and TRBJ2-1; unclear D gene. Deletions cut 5 bases from V and 6 bases from J, with 23 bases between. Germline V lookup: CDR1 SGHAT, CDR2 FQNNGV. CDR3 length: 17 amino acids. The CDR3 loop reads CASSMHQGFNNANEQFF. Written as DNA, the CDR3 is TGTGCCAGCAGCATGCATCAAGGGTTCAACAATGCCAATGAGCAGTTCTTC.

This chain links TRBV12-3 or TRBV12-4 with TRBJ1-3, with 7 nucleotides matching TRBD1. The V segment lost 1 base and the J segment 4 bases; nucleotides outside the gene matches: 7. This CDR3 spans 16 amino acids. The CDR3 is CASSLVLRGLGNTIYF. Written as DNA, the CDR3 is TGTGCCAGCAGTTTAGTTCTGAGGGGGCTAGGAAACACCATATATTTT.

V gene TRBV4-1 combines with J gene TRBJ2-3; weak D call: TRBD2 (6 bases). Per the germline V gene, CDR1 is MGHRA and CDR2 is YSYEKL. The V end was cut by 0 bases, the J end by 3 bases, with 16 bases between. The CDR3 is 17 residues long. As DNA, the CDR3 is TGCGCCAGCAGCCAAGATTACGCGGGGTTACGAACAGATACGCAGTATTTT. This translates into CASSQDYAGLRTDTQYF.

The chain recombines TRBV20-1 with TRBJ2-5; either TRBD1 or TRBD2 may supply D (5 bases each). This CDR3 is 15 amino acids long. CDR1 DFQATT and CDR2 SNEGSKA come from the germline V gene (reference sequence). V lost 1 base and J 1 base, leaving 13 bases between the germline ends. The CDR3 sequence: CSARGGGAGQETQYF. For the CDR3, the DNA is TGCAGTGCTAGAGGGGGTGGGGCGGGCCAAGAGACCCAGTACTTC.

This clonotype appeared a few times. V and J are TRBV9 and TRBJ2-3, with a possible D match to TRBD1 (5 bases). The V and J ends lost 0 bases and 12 bases respectively, with 17 bases between them. The CDR3 sequence is 14 residues long. From germline, CDR1 is SGDLS and CDR2 YYNGEE. CDR3 loop: CASSVDLTPGPQYF. CDR3 DNA sequence: TGTGCCAGCAGCGTAGATCTGACTCCAGGGCCCCAGTATTTT.

The chain is built from TRBV28 and TRBJ2-1, with 8 bases that match TRBD1. The V gene end was trimmed by 5 bases and the J gene end by 2 bases; junction bases not matched to a gene: 8. This CDR3 has 16 residues. Germline lookup yields CDR1 MDHEN and CDR2 SYDVKM. The CDR3 region has the DNA TGTGCCAGCAGTGGCCAGGGGGCGAAGGCCTACAATGAGCAGTTCTTC. It specifies CASSGQGAKAYNEQFF. The whole variable domain, filled in from reference TRBV28 and TRBJ2-1, reads DVKVTQSSRYLVKRTGEKVFLECVQDMDHENMFWYRQDPGLGLRLIYFSYDVKMKEKGDIPEGYSVSREKKERFSLILESASTNQTSMYLCASSGQGAKAYNEQFFGPGTRLTVL.

V and J are TRBV4-2 and TRBJ1-1; 8 nucleotides agree with TRBD1. Germline assignment: CDR1 LGHNA and CDR2 YNFKEQ. The J segment lost 4 bases and the V segment lost 1 base, leaving 8 bases of the junction unmatched. This CDR3 is built from 16 residues. DNA for the CDR3: TGTGCCAGCAGCCAAGTGCGAGGACAGGGAAGCACTGAAGCTTTCTTT. This translates into CASSQVRGQGSTEAFF.

Only a few counts were recorded for this clonotype. This chain links TRBV12-3 or TRBV12-4 with TRBJ2-7; perhaps TRBD2 as D (7 bases). V was cut by 3 bases and J by 8 bases, with 17 bases left in between. The CDR3 is 14 residues long. CDR3 amino acids: CASSFLRGGGQQYF. The CDR3 DNA reads TGTGCCAGCAGTTTTCTCAGGGGCGGGGGCCAGCAGTACTTC.

There are many counts of this clonotype. One end of the junction varies from germline; a read error may be responsible. The chain is built from TRBV7-8 and TRBJ2-1; D possibly corresponds to TRBD1 (5 bases). This CDR3 is built from 12 residues. Germline-derived CDR1 and CDR2 are SGHVS and FQNEAQ. CDR3 protein: CASSLVAGPSEF. CDR3 bases: TGTGCCAGCAGCTTAGTGGCAGGGCCGAGCGAATTC. Filled out from reference TRBV7-8 and TRBJ2-1, the complete variable domain reads GAGVSQSPRYKVAKRGQDVALRCDPISGHVSLFWYQQALGQGPEFLTYFQNEAQLDKSGLPSDRFFAERPEGSVSTLKIQRTQQEDSAVYLCASSLVAGPSEFGPGTRLTVL.